This T cell receptor (beta chain) was sequenced for a study of cytomegalovirus exposure and HLA in healthy donors. Study-level information: Out of 150 million to 200 million T cells, an earlier analysis found 117 million unique TCR beta sequences in total.

PCR was performed using 60 Vbeta and 13 Jbeta primers. The assay was immunoSEQ multiplex PCR, and TCRdb's table has in-frame clones only and misses some. Of 150,000 or so clones listed, 65% to 85% were seen once; the top ten hold approximately 7%. From germline, CDR1 is DFQATT and CDR2 SNEGSKA (reference sequence). The CDR3 consists of 11 residues. With 6 bases removed from V and 6 bases from J, the gap between germline ends came to 10 bases. Healthy bone marrow donors supplied every sample. The sample comprised PBMCs. The source of this sequence is a woman between 35 and 50 years old in good health and CMV-seropositive. The chain employs TRBV20-1 and TRBJ2-3; D call uncertain. CDR3: CSALAADTQYF. CDR3 DNA sequence: TGCAGTGCCCTTGCCGCGGATACGCAGTATTTT.